This is a list of T cell receptor beta chains from one sample in a study of shared clonotypes between healthy human individuals. Repertoires were generated with immunoSEQ multiplex PCR, while TCRdb's copy carries only in-frame clones and drops some. The sample records about 2 million clones, over 85% being singletons. The sample comprised naive CD4+ T cells sorted from blood. These receptors were obtained from a man younger than 35 in good health. Both conserved end residues are part of each CDR3. D genes are given only for firm matches. Some rows have no size entry. The others give once, few or many, or a class for an expanded clone.

D	V	size	J	DNA	CDR3
NA	TRBV4-1	NA	TRBJ1-2	TGCGCCAGCAGCCAAGAGATCGGGGGCCTTGACTATGGCTACACCTTC	CASSQEIGGLDYGYTF
TRBD2	TRBV5-1	NA	TRBJ2-2	TGCGCCAGCAGCTCAGCGGGAGGAACCGGGGAGCTGTTTTTT	CASSSAGGTGELFF
TRBD2	TRBV10-1	NA	TRBJ2-3	TGCGCCAGCAGTGACCCTAGCGGACCCACAGATACGCAGTATTTT	CASSDPSGPTDTQYF
TRBD1	TRBV7-2	NA	TRBJ2-5	TGTGCCAGCAGCTCTGGGACAGTAGTATCATTGTACCAAGAGACCCAGTACTTC	CASSSGTVVSLYQETQYF
NA	TRBV5-6	NA	TRBJ1-3	TGTGCCAGCAGCTTGGTCGGGGGGTCTGGAAACACCATATATTTT	CASSLVGGSGNTIYF
TRBD1	TRBV9	few	TRBJ1-6	TGTGCCAGCAGCGTAGGGGAGACAGGGGTTGCACCCCTCCACTTT	CASSVGETGVAPLHF
NA	TRBV2	NA	TRBJ2-2	TGTGCCAGCAGTGAGGAGGGACGGGCCACCGGGGAGCTGTTTTTT	CASSEEGRATGELFF
NA	TRBV10-1	few	TRBJ2-5	TGCGCCAGCAGTGAGTCTGGCTATCGGGGGCAAGAGACCCAGTACTTC	CASSESGYRGQETQYF
NA	TRBV2	few	TRBJ1-1	TGTGCCAGCAGCCCCTTTCGGCGGAACACTGAAGCTTTCTTT	CASSPFRRNTEAFF
NA	TRBV7-8	NA	TRBJ2-7	TGTGCCAGCAGCTACTCTGGCGGCGAGCAGTACTTC	CASSYSGGEQYF
NA	TRBV4-3	NA	TRBJ2-7	TGCGCCAGCAGCCAAGATCCGACTGTTCCGGGACCCTCATACGAGCAGTACTTC	CASSQDPTVPGPSYEQYF
NA	TRBV11-3	NA	TRBJ2-1	TGTGCCAGCAGCTTAGGGGGGGCGCGGAATGAGCAGTTCTTC	CASSLGGARNEQFF
TRBD1	TRBV5-6	NA	TRBJ1-4	TGTGCCAGCAGCCTGGCCCACAGGGGGATCACTAATGAAAAACTGTTTTTT	CASSLAHRGITNEKLFF
NA	TRBV2	NA	TRBJ2-3	TGTGCCAGCAGTGACGGTATTAGCACAGATACGCAGTATTTT	CASSDGISTDTQYF
NA	TRBV19	NA	TRBJ2-3	TGTGCCAGTAGTATTGCTACAGATACGCAGTATTTT	CASSIATDTQYF
TRBD2	TRBV9	NA	TRBJ2-3	TGTGCCAGCAGTCGGACGAGCGGGAGCGTGAGCACAGATACGCAGTATTTT	CASSRTSGSVSTDTQYF
NA	TRBV27	NA	TRBJ1-6	TGTGCCAGCAGTCTCTTTAGGGTCGAAAATTCACCCCTCCACTTT	CASSLFRVENSPLHF
NA	TRBV30	many	TRBJ1-3	TGTGCCTGGAGTGACGGCAGGGTCATCGGAAACACCATATATTTT	CAWSDGRVIGNTIYF
TRBD1	TRBV10-3	NA	TRBJ1-2	TGTGCCATCTTTAGGGCCGACAGGGGAGTCTATGGCTACACCTTC	CAIFRADRGVYGYTF
NA	TRBV18	NA	TRBJ2-5	TGTGCCAGCTCACCACCCGTGCAGAAGACCCAGTACTTC	CASSPPVQKTQYF
TRBD1	TRBV4-1	NA	TRBJ2-7	TGCGCCAGCAGCCAAGATCCCGGCAGGGGGACCTACGAGCAGTACTTC	CASSQDPGRGTYEQYF
NA	TRBV7-9	NA	TRBJ1-2	TGTGCCAGCAGCCTTCCCGACTATGGCTACACCTTC	CASSLPDYGYTF
TRBD1	TRBV6-6	NA	TRBJ1-5	TGTGCCAGCAGATCAGGGGGCTCAAATCAGCCCCAGCATTTT	CASRSGGSNQPQHF
NA	TRBV28	NA	TRBJ2-6	TGTGCCAGCAGCACGATCGCAGGGGCGTCTGGGGCCAACGTCCTGACTTTC	CASSTIAGASGANVLTF
NA	TRBV30	NA	TRBJ1-5	TGTGCCTGGAGTTTCGCCCGGAGCAATCAGCCCCAGCATTTT	CAWSFARSNQPQHF
NA	TRBV27	NA	TRBJ2-3	TGTGCCAGCAGTTCCCGACAGCGACTCACAGATACGCAGTATTTT	CASSSRQRLTDTQYF
NA	TRBV5-4	NA	TRBJ1-1	TGTGCCAGCACGAGCAGAGGGAACACTGAAGCTTTCTTT	CASTSRGNTEAFF
NA	TRBV25-1	NA	TRBJ2-1	TGTGCCAGCAGAAAAACGGATGAGCAGTTCTTC	CASRKTDEQFF
NA	TRBV27	NA	TRBJ1-2	TGTGCCAGCAGAGCCAGGGTTTTTGACTATGGCTACACCTTC	CASRARVFDYGYTF
NA	TRBV28	NA	TRBJ1-2	TGTGCCAGCAGTTCCCCGGTAGCGGGGGCTAGATATGGCTACACCTTC	CASSSPVAGARYGYTF